The following is a TCR beta chain sequence with its context. The antigen is undetermined. The CDR3 is 14 amino acids. The V and J ends lost 0 bases and 4 bases, in that order; junction bases with no gene match: 1. Germline values: CDR1 MNHEY, CDR2 SMNVEV (reference sequence). This entry belongs to a study of immune heterogeneity within non-small cell lung tumors. Regarding the study as a whole: For the most part, the T-cell receptor beta clonotypes present at high frequency were distinct from one individual patient to the next.

Multiplex PCR with 32 V and 13 J primers amplified TCR beta CDR3. From the multiplex PCR reads, TCRdb called clonotypes with MiXCR, one entry per CDR3 protein. The top ten hold roughly 26% of the sample, which has approximately 2,200 distinct CDR3 sequences, roughly a third seen once. Bulk tumor genomic DNA (approximately 640 ng per sample) served as template. Several biopsies per primary tumor, spaced far apart, were taken during surgery. Curative surgery was performed on patients who had untreated, newly diagnosed non-small cell lung cancer. The source material was lung tumor tissue. The chain carries TRBV27 and TRBJ2-5; 8 bases map to TRBD1. This TCR was sampled from a man between 65 and 85 years old with non-small cell lung cancer. CDR3 in amino acids: CASSLSTGVETQYF. CDR3 sequence (DNA): TGTGCCAGCAGTTTATCGACAGGGGTAGAGACCCAGTACTTC.